Here is one TCR beta chain with its context. One entry per CDR3 protein results from TCRdb running MiXCR on the 5' RACE reads. The sample yields tens of thousands of distinct CDR3 sequences, around 13% seen once. CDR1 and CDR2 (germline): SNHLY, FYNNEI. This CDR3 spans 12 amino acids. V was clipped by 4 bases and J by 6 bases; unmatched bases: 0. This entry is derived from a study of early T cells in non-severe SARS-CoV-2 infection. Turning to the study itself: The input, bulk RNA from unsorted whole blood, was sequenced, and chains were unpaired.

The sequence came from an adult who was a healthcare worker with PCR-confirmed SARS-CoV-2 infection or an uninfected control (not recorded which). The V gene is TRBV2, the J gene TRBJ2-7; 10 positions agree with TRBD1. Material: whole blood. The CDR3 spells CASSGTGGEQYF. The CDR3 DNA is TGTGCCAGCAGTGGGACAGGGGGCGAGCAGTACTTC.